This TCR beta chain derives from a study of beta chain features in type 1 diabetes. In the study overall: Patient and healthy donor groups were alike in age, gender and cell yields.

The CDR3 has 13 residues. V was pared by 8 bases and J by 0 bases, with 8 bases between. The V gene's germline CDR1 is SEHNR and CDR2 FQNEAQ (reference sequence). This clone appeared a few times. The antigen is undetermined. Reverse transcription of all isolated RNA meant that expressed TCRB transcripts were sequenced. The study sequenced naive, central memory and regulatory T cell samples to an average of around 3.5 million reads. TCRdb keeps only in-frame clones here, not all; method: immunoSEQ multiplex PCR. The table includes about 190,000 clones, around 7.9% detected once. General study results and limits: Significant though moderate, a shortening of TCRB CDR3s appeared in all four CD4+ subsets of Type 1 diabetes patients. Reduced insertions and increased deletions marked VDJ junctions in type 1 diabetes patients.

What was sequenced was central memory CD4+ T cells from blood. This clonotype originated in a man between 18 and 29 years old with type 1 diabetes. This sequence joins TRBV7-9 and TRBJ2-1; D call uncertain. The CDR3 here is CASSGSSYNEQFF. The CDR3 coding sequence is TGTGCCAGCTCCGGTTCCTCCTACAATGAGCAGTTCTTC.